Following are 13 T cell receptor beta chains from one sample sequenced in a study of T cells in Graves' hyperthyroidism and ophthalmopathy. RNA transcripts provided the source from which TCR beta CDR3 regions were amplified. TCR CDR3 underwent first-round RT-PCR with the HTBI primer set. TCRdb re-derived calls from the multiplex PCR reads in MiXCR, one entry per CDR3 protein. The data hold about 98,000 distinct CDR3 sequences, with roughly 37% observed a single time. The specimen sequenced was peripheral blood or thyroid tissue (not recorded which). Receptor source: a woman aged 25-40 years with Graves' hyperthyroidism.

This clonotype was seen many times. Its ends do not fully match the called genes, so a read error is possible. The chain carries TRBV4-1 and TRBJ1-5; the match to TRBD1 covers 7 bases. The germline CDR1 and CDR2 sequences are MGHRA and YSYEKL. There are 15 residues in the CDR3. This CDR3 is CASSQDDRARQPKHF. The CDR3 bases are TGCGCCAGCAGCCAAGATGACAGGGCGCGCCAGCCCAAGCATTTT.

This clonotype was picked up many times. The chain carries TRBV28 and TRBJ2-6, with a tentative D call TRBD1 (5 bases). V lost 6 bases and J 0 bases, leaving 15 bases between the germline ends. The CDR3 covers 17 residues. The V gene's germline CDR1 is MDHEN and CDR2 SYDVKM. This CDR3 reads CASSLDRIISGANVLTF. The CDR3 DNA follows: TGTGCCAGCAGCCTTGACAGAATCATCTCTGGGGCCAACGTCCTGACTTTC.

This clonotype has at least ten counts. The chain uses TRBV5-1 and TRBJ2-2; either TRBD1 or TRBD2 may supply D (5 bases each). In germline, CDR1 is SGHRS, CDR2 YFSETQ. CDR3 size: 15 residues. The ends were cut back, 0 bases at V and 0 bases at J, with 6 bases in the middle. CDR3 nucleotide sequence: TGCGCCAGCAGCTTGGCGGGACCGAACACCGGGGAGCTGTTTTTT. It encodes CASSLAGPNTGELFF.

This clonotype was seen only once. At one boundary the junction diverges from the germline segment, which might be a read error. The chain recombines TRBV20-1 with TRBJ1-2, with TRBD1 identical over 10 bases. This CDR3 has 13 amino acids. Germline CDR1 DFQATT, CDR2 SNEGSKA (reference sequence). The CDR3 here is CSARPGQGGGSTF. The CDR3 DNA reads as TGCAGTGCTAGACCCGGACAGGGGGGCGGCTCCACCTTC.

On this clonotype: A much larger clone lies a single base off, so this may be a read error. CDR3 amino acids: CASSLEGDGYAF. The CDR3 nucleotides are TGTGCCAGCAGCTTAGAGGGAGACGGCTACGCCTTC. The chain uses TRBV11-2 and TRBJ1-2; no firm D call. This CDR3 is built from 12 residues. Germline assignment: CDR1 SGHAT and CDR2 FQNNGV.

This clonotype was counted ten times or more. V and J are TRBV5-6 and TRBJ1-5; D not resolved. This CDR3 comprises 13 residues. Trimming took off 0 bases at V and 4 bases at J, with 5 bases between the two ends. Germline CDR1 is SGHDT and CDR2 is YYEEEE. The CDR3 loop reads CASSLAPNQPQHF. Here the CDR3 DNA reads TGTGCCAGCAGCTTGGCCCCTAATCAGCCCCAGCATTTT.

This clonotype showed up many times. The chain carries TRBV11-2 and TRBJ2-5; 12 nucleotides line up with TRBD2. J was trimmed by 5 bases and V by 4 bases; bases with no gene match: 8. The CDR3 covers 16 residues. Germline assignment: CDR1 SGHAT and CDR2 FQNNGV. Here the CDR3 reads CASSSELAGGGETQYF. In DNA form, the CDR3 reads TGTGCCAGCAGCTCAGAACTAGCGGGAGGAGGGGAGACCCAGTACTTC.

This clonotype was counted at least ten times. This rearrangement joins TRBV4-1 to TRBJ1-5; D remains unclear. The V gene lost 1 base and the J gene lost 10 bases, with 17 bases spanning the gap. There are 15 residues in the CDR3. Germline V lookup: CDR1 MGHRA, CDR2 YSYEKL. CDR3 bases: TGCGCCAGCAGCCAAGTATATGCCCGTCGGAACCCCCAGCATTTT. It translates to CASSQVYARRNPQHF.

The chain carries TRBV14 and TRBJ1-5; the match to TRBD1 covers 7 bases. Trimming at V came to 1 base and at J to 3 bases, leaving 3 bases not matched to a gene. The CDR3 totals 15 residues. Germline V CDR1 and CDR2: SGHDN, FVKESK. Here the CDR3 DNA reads TGTGCCAGCAGCCAAGCAGGGACAGACAATCAGCCCCAGCATTTT. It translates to CASSQAGTDNQPQHF.

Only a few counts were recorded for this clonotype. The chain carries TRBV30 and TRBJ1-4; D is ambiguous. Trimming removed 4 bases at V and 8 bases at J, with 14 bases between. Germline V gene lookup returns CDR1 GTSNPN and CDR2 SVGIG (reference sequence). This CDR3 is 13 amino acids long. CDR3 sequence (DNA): TGTGCCTGGACCTCGCCACCTGAAGAAAAACTGTTTTTT. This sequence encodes CAWTSPPEEKLFF.

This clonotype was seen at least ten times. This CDR3 is CASSPGNRAAQETQYF. The CDR3 DNA reads TGTGCCAGCAGCCCCGGGAATAGGGCGGCCCAAGAGACCCAGTACTTC. The chain has TRBV9 and TRBJ2-5; maybe TRBD2 (5 bases). This CDR3 is built from 16 residues. CDR1 is SGDLS, CDR2 YYNGEE, per germline. The germline V and J ends were trimmed by 4 bases and 1 base, with 17 bases remaining between them. The full variable domain, its missing parts supplied by reference TRBV9 and TRBJ2-5, is DSGVTQTPKHLITATGQRVTLRCSPRSGDLSVYWYQQSLDQGLQFLIQYYNGEERAKGNILERFSAQQFPDLHSELNLSSLELGDSALYFCASSPGNRAAQETQYFGPGTRLLVL.

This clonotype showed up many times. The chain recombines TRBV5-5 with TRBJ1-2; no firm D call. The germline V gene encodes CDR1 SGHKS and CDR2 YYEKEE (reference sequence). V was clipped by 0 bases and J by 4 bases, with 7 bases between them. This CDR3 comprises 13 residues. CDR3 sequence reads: CASSLDLFYGYTF. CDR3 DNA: TGTGCCAGCAGCTTGGACCTATTCTATGGCTACACCTTC.

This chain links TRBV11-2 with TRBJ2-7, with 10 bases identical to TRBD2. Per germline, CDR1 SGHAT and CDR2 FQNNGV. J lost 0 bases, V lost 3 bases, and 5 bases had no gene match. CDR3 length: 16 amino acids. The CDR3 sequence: CASSFSPSGSSYEQYF. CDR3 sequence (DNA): TGTGCCAGCAGCTTTTCCCCTAGCGGGAGCTCCTACGAGCAGTACTTC.